This T cell receptor (beta chain) was sequenced in a study of cytomegalovirus exposure and HLA in healthy donors. CDR3 size: 14 residues. Trimming removed 2 bases from V and 6 bases from J; junction bases left unmatched: 5. Germline CDR1 ENHRY, CDR2 SYGVKD. It was with 60 Vbeta and 13 Jbeta primers that the PCR ran. Original processing methods: A follow-up analysis tallied 86 million or so unique TCR beta chains, roughly 11 million shared. TCRdb keeps only in-frame clones here, not all; method: immunoSEQ multiplex PCR. The DNA was the basis for D and trimming; V, J and clone size are from that table. The table has 150,000 to 200,000 clones, 84% seen once; the top ten hold about 0.25%.

This clonotype was obtained from a boy between 10 and 17 years old in good health and CMV-seronegative. The material sequenced was PBMCs. V is TRBV10-3 and J is TRBJ1-2, with TRBD1 matching 8 bases. The CDR3 sequence is CAISEPDRVDGYTF. CDR3 coding DNA: TGTGCCATCAGTGAGCCGGACAGGGTCGATGGCTACACCTTC.